This T cell receptor (beta chain) was recorded in a study of PD-L1 blockade in urothelial cancer. Study in general: Patients' atezolizumab regimen, 1,200 mg intravenously every 3 weeks, began in the mid-2010s. Males with urothelial cancer arising in the bladder constituted about nine tenths of the roughly 30 patients. Prior chemotherapy ranged from 0 to 3 regimens per patient.

With respect to this clone: Its target is not known.

Produced via immunoSEQ multiplex PCR; TCRdb's table is partial and in-frame only. The sample lists about 69,000 clones; about 89% were seen once. Germline CDR1 and CDR2: LNHNV and YYDKDF (reference sequence). The CDR3 covers 14 residues. Between the trimmed V and J ends, which lost 0 bases and 5 bases, there was a span of 11 bases. Notes on the study in general: Better survival was predicted when blood TCR clonality before treatment fell below the median.

The source material was PBMCs, sampled around atezolizumab (anti-PD-L1) treatment. This clonotype originated in a man aged 55-75 years with urothelial cancer. The J gene is TRBJ2-7, the V gene TRBV15; D is ambiguous. The CDR3 DNA reads TGTGCCACCAGCAGAGATTTCCGGTCCCACGAGCAGTACTTC. Protein: CATSRDFRSHEQYF.